This TCR beta chain was sequenced for a study of shared clonotypes between healthy human individuals. Findings of the study overall: With few donors, the genetic and exposure-history diversity represented was limited.

Those who donated, Caucasian adults without exception, all lived in Nashville, Tennessee. Some clones are missing from TCRdb's copy, which holds only in-frame ones; the method was immunoSEQ multiplex PCR. This sample yields some 630,000 clones, of which 60% to 80% are seen a single time; 1.8% belongs to the top ten. CDR1 is LNHDA, CDR2 SQIVND, per germline (reference sequence). V lost 5 bases to trimming and J lost 5 bases, with 9 bases between them. CDR3 size: 13 residues. Turning to this clone: Antigen: not known.

Material: memory CD4+ T cells sorted from blood. Described subset: CD45RA-negative fraction. The rearrangement uses TRBV19 and TRBJ1-4, with a weak D call TRBD1 (5 bases). The clonotype originates from a woman in her 30s in good health. The CDR3 sequence: CASSSGLNEKLFF. CDR3 coding DNA: TGTGCCAGTAGTTCAGGGCTAAATGAAAAACTGTTTTTT.